The clone carrying this TCR beta chain was found many times. What it recognizes is unknown. From RNA transcripts, TCR beta CDR3 regions were amplified. First-round RT-PCR with HTBI primers amplified the TCR CDR3 region. TCRdb independently ran MiXCR on the multiplex PCR reads; one entry per CDR3 protein. The profile shows 300,000 to 400,000 distinct CDR3 sequences, over 15% of them singletons. Researchers defined stable Graves' hyperthyroidism as no ophthalmopathy progression within 18 months. For the diagnoses, clinical symptoms, serum thyroxine and TRAb, thyroid ultrasound and orbital computed tomography were used. It was 8 to 10 ml of fresh peripheral blood that supplied the PBMCs. These data belong to a study of T cells in Graves' hyperthyroidism and ophthalmopathy. Germline CDR1 is SNHLY and CDR2 is FYNNEI. CDR3 length: 14 amino acids. Trimming pared 7 bases from V and 2 bases from J, leaving 12 bases between.

Findings of the study overall: In blood, most of the thyroid clonotypes expanded above 0.001 were also present.

The chain is built from TRBV2 and TRBJ2-1; maybe TRBD2 (6 bases). The clonotype originates from a woman between 45 and 60 years old with Graves' hyperthyroidism. The specimen was blood. CDR3 loop: CASTAGSAYNEQFF. CDR3 bases: TGTGCCAGCACGGCCGGGAGTGCCTACAATGAGCAGTTCTTC.